This T cell receptor (beta chain) was sequenced in a study of blood T cell repertoires in COVID-19. Study information: Donors in the United States, Italy and Spain gave samples during acute or convalescent COVID-19. Sample material is recorded as cDNA or gDNA derived from T cells, B-cell-depleted T cells, or PBMCs.

In the authors' workflow: For nucleated cells, counts were estimated from reference gene primer amplification. Sequencing used immunoSEQ multiplex PCR; TCRdb keeps in-frame clones, though not all of them. D and trimming were read from the DNA, whereas the V and J calls and clone size are those reported in that table. In the table there are 250,000 to 300,000 clones, about 85% of which are singletons. Per the germline V gene, CDR1 is KGHSY and CDR2 is FQNENV. V was pared by 1 base and J by 8 bases, with 17 bases between. This CDR3 contains 15 residues. V and J are TRBV16 and TRBJ1-2; a possible D gene is TRBD1 (5 bases). Sequencing used peripheral blood. The TCR comes from a man between 18 and 35 years old with active or convalescent COVID-19. The CDR3 is CASSQLVKTAGGYTF. The CDR3 DNA follows: TGTGCCAGCAGCCAATTGGTAAAGACAGCGGGGGGCTACACCTTC.